The following is a T cell receptor beta chain sequence with its context. This record comes from a study of blood T cell repertoires in COVID-19. Looking at the study overall: Samples taken during acute and convalescent COVID-19 were collected in the United States, Italy and Spain. Nucleic acid was either cDNA or gDNA, and it came from T cells, B-cell-depleted T cells, or PBMCs.

Germline V CDR1 and CDR2: GTSNPN, SVGIG (reference sequence). The V gene lost 6 bases and the J gene lost 4 bases, with 12 bases spanning the gap. This CDR3 is built from 12 residues. Profiled with immunoSEQ multiplex PCR; TCRdb holds only in-frame clones, not every one. The data hold about 130,000 clones, with about four fifths observed a single time. The sample comprised peripheral blood. The chain couples TRBV30 to TRBJ1-2; no firm D call. This TCR was recovered from a woman over 75 with acute or convalescent COVID-19. Here the CDR3 reads CACNPEGYGYTF. The CDR3 DNA sequence: TGTGCCTGCAACCCAGAGGGCTATGGCTACACCTTC.